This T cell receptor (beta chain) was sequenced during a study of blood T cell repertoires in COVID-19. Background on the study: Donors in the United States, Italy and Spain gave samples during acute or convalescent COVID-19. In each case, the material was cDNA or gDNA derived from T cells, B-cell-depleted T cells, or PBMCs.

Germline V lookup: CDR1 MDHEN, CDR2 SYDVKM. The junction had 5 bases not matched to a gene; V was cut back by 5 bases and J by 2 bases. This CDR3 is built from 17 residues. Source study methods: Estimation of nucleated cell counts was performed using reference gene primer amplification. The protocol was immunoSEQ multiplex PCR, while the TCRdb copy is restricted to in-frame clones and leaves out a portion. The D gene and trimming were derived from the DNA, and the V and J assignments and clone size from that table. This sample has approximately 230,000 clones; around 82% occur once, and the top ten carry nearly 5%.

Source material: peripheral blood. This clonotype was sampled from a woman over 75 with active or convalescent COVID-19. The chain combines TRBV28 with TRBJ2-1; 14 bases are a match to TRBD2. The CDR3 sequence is CASSPMGLAGAYNEQFF. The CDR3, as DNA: TGTGCCAGCAGTCCAATGGGACTAGCGGGAGCCTACAATGAGCAGTTCTTC. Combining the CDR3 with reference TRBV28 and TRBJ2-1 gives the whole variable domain DVKVTQSSRYLVKRTGEKVFLECVQDMDHENMFWYRQDPGLGLRLIYFSYDVKMKEKGDIPEGYSVSREKKERFSLILESASTNQTSMYLCASSPMGLAGAYNEQFFGPGTRLTVL.